This T cell receptor (beta chain) was identified in a study of cytomegalovirus exposure and HLA in healthy donors. The PCR ran on 60 Vbeta and 13 Jbeta primers. TCRdb's table, derived via immunoSEQ multiplex PCR, lists solely in-frame clones and lacks some. The sample holds about 160,000 clones, around 75% seen once. This clone was observed once. Trimming pared 3 bases from V and 0 bases from J, leaving 6 bases between. This CDR3 contains 13 residues. Germline V CDR1 and CDR2: SGHTA, FQGNSA. The material sequenced was PBMCs. The sequence derives from a female donor in good health and CMV-seronegative. The chain recombines TRBV7-2 with TRBJ2-7, with D hard to call. This chain's CDR3 is CASSFESSYEQYF. CDR3 DNA: TGTGCCAGCAGCTTTGAGAGCTCCTACGAGCAGTACTTC. The full variable domain, rest sourced from reference TRBV7-2 and TRBJ2-7, is GAGVSQSPSNKVTEKGKDVELRCDPISGHTALYWYRQSLGQGLEFLIYFQGNSAPDKSGLPSDRFSAERTGGSVSTLTIQRTQQEDSAVYLCASSFESSYEQYFGPGTRLTVT.